These T cell receptor beta chains were read from a single sample in a study of blood T cell repertoires in COVID-19. Sequenced by immunoSEQ multiplex PCR; TCRdb stores in-frame clones only, minus some. Counted here are about 29,000 clones, approximately 85% occurring once; the ten biggest clones make up about 30%. Sequenced input: peripheral blood. These TCRs come from a woman older than 75 with COVID-19, enrolled during active disease. The CDR3 runs from the conserved cysteine through the conserved F or W. The D gene is left open where the match is weak. Rows may omit the clone size; those that give it use once, few, many or a size class.

d_call: TRBD2; clone_size: -; j_call: TRBJ2-3; v_call: TRBV24-1; cdr3_aa: CATGGGSTDTQYF; cdr3_nt: TGTGCCACCGGGGGGGGAAGCACAGATACGCAGTATTTT
d_call: TRBD1; clone_size: -; j_call: TRBJ2-5; v_call: TRBV5-1; cdr3_aa: CASSYTGAQETQYF; cdr3_nt: TGCGCCAGCAGCTATACAGGGGCCCAAGAGACCCAGTACTTC
d_call: TRBD1; clone_size: few; j_call: TRBJ2-1; v_call: TRBV10-1; cdr3_aa: CASSAGTGINEQFF; cdr3_nt: TGCGCCAGCAGTGCCGGGACAGGGATAAATGAGCAGTTCTTC
d_call: -; clone_size: -; j_call: TRBJ2-5; v_call: TRBV7-9; cdr3_aa: CASSLVAGYGETQYF; cdr3_nt: TGTGCCAGCAGCTTAGTCGCAGGGTATGGAGAGACCCAGTACTTC
d_call: TRBD2; clone_size: -; j_call: TRBJ2-5; v_call: TRBV5-1; cdr3_aa: CASSFQAGIEETQYF; cdr3_nt: TGCGCCAGCAGCTTTCAAGCGGGGATAGAAGAGACCCAGTACTTC
d_call: -; clone_size: -; j_call: TRBJ2-1; v_call: TRBV5-8; cdr3_aa: CASSLSTAPYHEQFF; cdr3_nt: TGTGCCAGCAGCTTGTCGACAGCGCCGTACCATGAGCAGTTCTTC
d_call: -; clone_size: -; j_call: TRBJ1-2; v_call: TRBV18; cdr3_aa: CASSPVENYGYTF; cdr3_nt: TGTGCCAGCTCACCGGTGGAGAACTATGGCTACACCTTC
d_call: TRBD2; clone_size: -; j_call: TRBJ2-1; v_call: TRBV9; cdr3_aa: CASSVASGGFWDEQFF; cdr3_nt: TGTGCCAGCAGCGTGGCTAGCGGGGGGTTCTGGGATGAGCAGTTCTTC
d_call: TRBD2; clone_size: -; j_call: TRBJ2-3; v_call: TRBV5-6; cdr3_aa: CASGRRGFGGVDTQYF; cdr3_nt: TGTGCCAGCGGAAGGCGGGGGTTCGGGGGAGTTGATACGCAGTATTTT
d_call: TRBD1; clone_size: -; j_call: TRBJ2-5; v_call: TRBV24-1; cdr3_aa: CATSRPPLRTGRGTQYF; cdr3_nt: TGTGCCACCAGTCGTCCGCCTCTACGGACAGGGCGGGGGACCCAGTACTTC
d_call: -; clone_size: -; j_call: TRBJ2-7; v_call: TRBV15; cdr3_aa: CATSRDFGQTYEQYF; cdr3_nt: TGTGCCACCAGCAGAGATTTCGGACAAACCTACGAGCAGTACTTC
d_call: -; clone_size: -; j_call: TRBJ1-5; v_call: TRBV7-9; cdr3_aa: CASSPDFQPQHF; cdr3_nt: TGTGCCAGCAGCCCAGATTTTCAGCCCCAGCATTTT
d_call: -; clone_size: -; j_call: TRBJ2-2; v_call: TRBV5-1; cdr3_aa: CASSTGAETGELFF; cdr3_nt: TGCGCCAGCAGCACAGGTGCGGAGACCGGGGAGCTGTTTTTT